The 28 T cell receptor beta chains below were found in one sample sequenced in a study of cytomegalovirus exposure and HLA in healthy donors. PCR involved 60 Vbeta and 13 Jbeta primers. Here immunoSEQ multiplex PCR was the method, and the copy in TCRdb shows in-frame clones only, minus some. The table includes 120,000 or so clones, 80% detected once. Sample: PBMCs. The receptors stem from a man aged 40-55 years in good health and CMV-seronegative.

The count of this clone is one. The chain joins TRBV27 to TRBJ1-3; D gene unclear. Between the trimmed V and J ends, which lost 2 bases and 0 bases, there was a span of 5 bases. CDR3 size: 14 residues. Per the germline V gene, CDR1 is MNHEY and CDR2 is SMNVEV (reference sequence). The DNA of the CDR3 is TGTGCCAGCAGTTTACGAGGCTCTGGAAACACCATATATTTT. This codes for CASSLRGSGNTIYF.

The chain is built from TRBV6-5 and TRBJ1-3, with D maybe TRBD1 (6 bases). Germline values: CDR1 MNHEY, CDR2 SVGAGI. Trimming cost V 5 bases and J 0 bases, with 11 bases left between them. The CDR3 runs to 15 residues. CDR3 nucleotides: TGTGCCAGCAGTCGAACAGGGCCCTCTGGAAACACCATATATTTT. Amino acid sequence: CASSRTGPSGNTIYF.

The chain employs TRBV30 and TRBJ2-1, with D perhaps TRBD2 (5 bases). This CDR3 has 12 residues. V was cut by 2 bases and J by 9 bases, with 11 bases left in between. Germline lookup yields CDR1 GTSNPN and CDR2 SVGIG (reference sequence). DNA of the CDR3: TGTGCCTGGAGTACGGACGCGGGTGAGCAGTTCTTC. The encoded protein is CAWSTDAGEQFF.

Concerning this clone: A read error may produce the germline difference seen at one junction end. The CDR3 DNA follows: TGTGCCTGCAGCTTAAGGGGTTACAATGAGCAGTTCTTC. Translation: CACSLRGYNEQFF. V usage is TRBV7-2 and J usage is TRBJ2-1; a weak D match, TRBD1 (5 bases). Germline V gives CDR1 SGHTA, CDR2 FQGNSA. The CDR3 totals 13 residues.

V is TRBV15 and J is TRBJ1-1; 8 nucleotides line up with TRBD1. V lost 5 bases to trimming and J lost 6 bases; unmatched junction nucleotides: 5. The CDR3 is 13 amino acids. From germline, CDR1 is LNHNV and CDR2 YYDKDF (reference sequence). CDR3 sequence reads: CATSQDRAAEAFF. DNA for the CDR3: TGTGCCACCAGCCAGGACAGGGCCGCTGAAGCTTTCTTT.

This rearrangement joins TRBV5-1 to TRBJ2-5; the D gene is possibly TRBD1 (6 bases). This CDR3 spans 16 amino acids. Germline values: CDR1 SGHRS, CDR2 YFSETQ. Trimming shortened V by 2 bases and J by 1 base, and 15 bases separated the two germline ends. The CDR3 DNA reads as TGCGCCAGCAGCTTACTGGGGGCGTCCTCCCAAGAGACCCAGTACTTC. Its protein product is CASSLLGASSQETQYF.

The J gene is TRBJ1-5, the V gene TRBV19; unclear D gene. Germline-derived CDR1 and CDR2 are LNHDA and SQIVND (reference sequence). With 4 bases removed from V and 5 bases from J, the gap between germline ends came to 12 bases. This CDR3 is built from 14 residues. CDR3 sequence (DNA): TGTGCCAGTAGTAGGGAGGGTCCCCATCAGCCCCAGCATTTT. This gives the protein CASSREGPHQPQHF.

The genes are TRBV5-5 and TRBJ1-1, with D perhaps TRBD1 (6 bases). This CDR3 has 16 amino acids. Germline V gene lookup returns CDR1 SGHKS and CDR2 YYEKEE (reference sequence). V lost 0 bases and J 1 base, leaving 13 bases between the germline ends. CDR3 coding DNA: TGTGCCAGCAGCTTGGCCGGGGCGACAGGGAACACTGAAGCTTTCTTT. Amino acids: CASSLAGATGNTEAFF.

The chain carries TRBV2 and TRBJ2-1; D gene ambiguous. V was cut by 6 bases and J by 2 bases, with 11 bases left in between. Looked up from germline, CDR1 is SNHLY and CDR2 is FYNNEI. The CDR3 totals 14 residues. CDR3 in amino acids: CASRALSPYNEQFF. CDR3 DNA: TGTGCCAGCAGGGCCCTGTCGCCCTACAATGAGCAGTTCTTC.

This chain connects TRBV5-1 to TRBJ2-3; TRBD1 aligns across 12 bases. This CDR3 contains 15 residues. Germline CDR1 is SGHRS and CDR2 is YFSETQ. J gave up 7 bases and V 4 bases, and 7 bases lay outside the gene matches. CDR3 nucleotides: TGCGCCAGCAGCCCCGGGACAGGGGGCGCAAATACGCAGTATTTT. Translating gives CASSPGTGGANTQYF.

This clone has only a few counts. The V gene is TRBV7-8, the J gene TRBJ2-1, with 8 nucleotides matching TRBD1. Germline CDR1 is SGHVS and CDR2 is FQNEAQ. The V and J ends lost 2 bases and 10 bases, in that order; junction bases with no gene match: 7. This CDR3 contains 14 residues. The CDR3 sequence is CASSLNGQGREQFF. In nucleotides, the CDR3 is TGTGCCAGCAGCTTAAACGGACAGGGTAGGGAGCAGTTCTTC.

This chain joins TRBV30 and TRBJ1-2; TRBD1 might be the D (6 bases). The V gene lost 6 bases and the J gene lost 2 bases, with 13 bases spanning the gap. This CDR3 is built from 13 residues. Germline-derived CDR1 and CDR2 are GTSNPN and SVGIG (reference sequence). The CDR3 DNA reads TGTGCCTGTTCGGACAGTCAAAACTATGGCTACACCTTC. It codes for CACSDSQNYGYTF.

This sequence joins TRBV28 and TRBJ1-5; D ambiguous. Trimming pared 5 bases from V and 6 bases from J, leaving 17 bases between. The CDR3 is 15 amino acids. Germline CDR1 reads MDHEN; CDR2 reads SYDVKM. The CDR3 is CASSTREGLAQPQHF. The CDR3 DNA is TGTGCCAGCAGTACGCGGGAAGGTCTAGCTCAGCCCCAGCATTTT.

The chain has TRBV7-8 and TRBJ1-2; possible D gene TRBD1, 5 bases. With 5 bases removed from V and 3 bases from J, the gap between germline ends came to 16 bases. CDR3 length equals 15 residues. Germline CDR1 and CDR2: SGHVS and FQNEAQ. In nucleotides, the CDR3 is TGTGCCAGCAGCAGCTGGACATCGACCGACTATGGCTACACCTTC. It encodes CASSSWTSTDYGYTF.

CDR3 sequence: CASSLFGGGEYEQYF. The CDR3 region has the DNA TGTGCCAGCAGCTTATTCGGGGGAGGGGAATACGAGCAGTACTTC. V and J are TRBV13 and TRBJ2-7, with 7 positions matching TRBD2. Germline V gene data show CDR1 as PRHDT and CDR2 as FYEKMQ (reference sequence). The CDR3 loop spans 15 amino acids. With V trimmed by 2 bases and J by 4 bases, 8 bases remained unmatched.

This chain links TRBV28 with TRBJ2-6, with TRBD1 matching over 8 bases. There are 17 residues in the CDR3. CDR1 is MDHEN, CDR2 SYDVKM, per germline. The J segment lost 0 bases and the V segment lost 6 bases, leaving 7 bases of the junction unmatched. CDR3 region: CASRQTGDRSGANVLTF. CDR3 bases: TGTGCCAGCAGGCAGACAGGGGATCGCTCTGGGGCCAACGTCCTGACTTTC. Variable domain in full (rest from reference TRBV28 and TRBJ2-6): DVKVTQSSRYLVKRTGEKVFLECVQDMDHENMFWYRQDPGLGLRLIYFSYDVKMKEKGDIPEGYSVSREKKERFSLILESASTNQTSMYLCASRQTGDRSGANVLTFGAGSRLTVL.

This chain uses TRBV7-3 with TRBJ2-7; 8 bases agree with TRBD1. Trimming took 6 bases from V and 2 from J; bases not matched to a gene: 3. Germline V lookup: CDR1 SGHTA, CDR2 FQGTGA. The length of the CDR3 is 13 residues. The CDR3 DNA reads TGTGCCAGCAGTCGGGACAGGACCTACGAGCAGTACTTC. Protein product: CASSRDRTYEQYF.

V gene TRBV2 combines with J gene TRBJ1-5; 9 bases align to TRBD1. Germline V gives CDR1 SNHLY, CDR2 FYNNEI. This CDR3 is 14 amino acids long. V trimming: 4 bases; J trimming: 5 bases; junction bases outside the gene matches: 3. This CDR3 reads CASSVQGADQPQHF. The DNA of the CDR3 is TGTGCCAGCAGTGTACAGGGGGCAGATCAGCCCCAGCATTTT.

In this sample, this clone turned up once. The CDR3 region is CASGGADRRGSPLHF. DNA for the CDR3: TGTGCCAGTGGGGGCGCCGACAGGAGAGGGTCACCCCTCCACTTT. This chain uses TRBV19 with TRBJ1-6, with D possibly being TRBD1 (6 bases). CDR3 size: 15 residues. CDR1 LNHDA and CDR2 SQIVND come from the germline V gene (reference sequence). V gave up 8 bases and J gave up 10 bases, with 21 bases separating them.

The V call is TRBV18, the J call TRBJ1-1; TRBD1 might be the D (5 bases). V lost 3 bases and J 6 bases, leaving 8 bases between the germline ends. The CDR3 loop spans 12 amino acids. Per germline, CDR1 KGHSH and CDR2 LQKENI. The chain's CDR3 is CASSPGPSEAFF. CDR3 DNA sequence: TGTGCCAGCTCACCGGGGCCCTCTGAAGCTTTCTTT.

This CDR3 is CASSPRGQGTGELFF. As DNA, the CDR3 is TGTGCCAGCAGTCCCCGGGGTCAAGGCACCGGGGAGCTGTTTTTT. The V gene is TRBV28, the J gene TRBJ2-2, with D tentatively TRBD2 (5 bases). Germline CDR1 and CDR2: MDHEN and SYDVKM. V was trimmed by 5 bases and J by 4 bases, leaving 14 bases between them. The CDR3 has 15 residues. Supplemented by reference TRBV28 and TRBJ2-2, the full variable domain reads DVKVTQSSRYLVKRTGEKVFLECVQDMDHENMFWYRQDPGLGLRLIYFSYDVKMKEKGDIPEGYSVSREKKERFSLILESASTNQTSMYLCASSPRGQGTGELFFGEGSRLTVL.

The genes are TRBV5-1 and TRBJ2-2, with D possibly being TRBD2 (6 bases). Looked up from germline, CDR1 is SGHRS and CDR2 is YFSETQ. The CDR3 extends over 13 amino acids. Trimming took off 9 bases at V and 7 bases at J, with 16 bases between the two ends. CDR3 residues: CATTGVRGGELFF. The CDR3 nucleotides read TGCGCCACAACGGGAGTTCGCGGCGGGGAGCTGTTTTTT.

DNA of the CDR3: TGTGCCAGCAGTGAAGGAACAGGGGCTCAGCCCCAGCATTTT. Its translation: CASSEGTGAQPQHF. The V call is TRBV6-1, the J call TRBJ1-5, with TRBD1 identical over 7 bases. CDR1 is MNHNS, CDR2 SASEGT, per germline. This CDR3 is 14 amino acids long. The trim removed 1 base at V and 6 bases at J, leaving 3 bases unmatched.

The chain couples TRBV9 to TRBJ2-7; D possibly corresponds to TRBD1 (6 bases). The CDR3 covers 15 residues. Between the trimmed V and J ends, which lost 4 bases and 3 bases, there was a span of 17 bases. Germline V gives CDR1 SGDLS, CDR2 YYNGEE. CDR3 sequence (DNA): TGTGCCAGCAGCCCATTTTCCGGGACACTCTACGAGCAGTACTTC. Translating gives CASSPFSGTLYEQYF.

This rearrangement joins TRBV2 to TRBJ2-7, with no clear D. The CDR3 has 12 residues. V was clipped by 6 bases and J by 2 bases, with 8 bases between them. Germline V gives CDR1 SNHLY, CDR2 FYNNEI. The CDR3 DNA reads TGTGCCAGCAGAGCAGGAACCTACGAGCAGTACTTC. This codes for CASRAGTYEQYF.

The CDR3 region is CASSLVTGVGNTEAFF. Here the CDR3 DNA reads TGTGCCAGCTCACTTGTAACAGGGGTGGGGAACACTGAAGCTTTCTTT. The chain carries TRBV18 and TRBJ1-1; 7 bases match TRBD1. Per germline, CDR1 KGHSH and CDR2 LQKENI. Unmatched junction bases numbered 9, after V lost 4 bases and J lost 1 base. The CDR3 is 16 residues long.

The genes are TRBV10-1 and TRBJ2-1; D might be TRBD1 (6 bases). Germline CDR1 WNHNN, CDR2 SYGVQD (reference sequence). Trimming left V 2 bases short and J 8 bases short, with 16 bases between. The CDR3 has 15 amino acids. CDR3: CASSETGNPNDEQFF. CDR3 DNA: TGCGCCAGCAGTGAGACAGGGAACCCCAATGATGAGCAGTTCTTC.

The genes are TRBV5-1 and TRBJ2-5; D unclear. Trimming removed 2 bases at V and 2 bases at J, with 10 bases between. This CDR3 has 14 residues. Germline V gives CDR1 SGHRS, CDR2 YFSETQ. CDR3 sequence (DNA): TGCGCCAGCAGCTTAGACTTAAGGCAAGAGACCCAGTACTTC. Protein: CASSLDLRQETQYF. Drawing the rest from reference TRBV5-1 and TRBJ2-5, the complete variable domain is KAGVTQTPRYLIKTRGQQVTLSCSPISGHRSVSWYQQTPGQGLQFLFEYFSETQRNKGNFPGRFSGRQFSNSRSEMNVSTLELGDSALYLCASSLDLRQETQYFGPGTRLLVL.